These 7 T cell receptor beta chains were all obtained from the same sample, sequenced in a study of control samples from healthy donors and cancer patients. Measured with immunoSEQ multiplex PCR; TCRdb has only the in-frame clones, and not every one. Of 95,000 to 130,000 clones listed, approximately 90% are singletons. Sample: blood. The receptors here all came from a woman aged 65 to 85 in good health.

The chain uses TRBV5-3 and TRBJ2-7, with D unclear. TRBV5-3 is assigned to the ORF class and has an uncertain function. Trimming stripped 4 bases from V and 3 bases from J, with 14 bases between. CDR3 length: 14 amino acids. DNA for the CDR3: TGTGCCAGAAGCCCGGACCCCACCCACTACGAGCAGTACTTC. Protein product: CARSPDPTHYEQYF.

This clone occurred a few times. This rearrangement joins TRBV19 to TRBJ1-1; D unresolved. The germline V gene has CDR1 LNHDA and CDR2 SQIVND (reference sequence). There are 11 residues in the CDR3. Trimming stripped 3 bases from V and 9 bases from J, with 8 bases between. CDR3 loop: CASSIVYQAFF. DNA for the CDR3: TGTGCCAGTAGTATTGTATACCAAGCTTTCTTT.

The chain has TRBV4-1 and TRBJ1-1; 8 positions match TRBD1. The V and J ends lost 1 base and 3 bases, in that order; junction bases with no gene match: 4. The CDR3 consists of 15 residues. The germline V gene has CDR1 MGHRA and CDR2 YSYEKL. CDR3 DNA: TGCGCCAGCAGCCAAGCCAGGGGGCAGGACACTGAAGCTTTCTTT. Amino acid sequence: CASSQARGQDTEAFF.

J is TRBJ2-2 and V is TRBV7-2, with unresolved D. V gave up 0 bases and J gave up 1 base, with 6 bases separating them. CDR1 is SGHTA and CDR2 is FQGNSA in the germline V gene. This CDR3 comprises 15 residues. CDR3 sequence (DNA): TGTGCCAGCAGCTTAGCGGGGATGAACACCGGGGAGCTGTTTTTT. Translated: CASSLAGMNTGELFF.

The chain joins TRBV5-6 to TRBJ1-1; D unclear. Germline V gene data show CDR1 as SGHDT and CDR2 as YYEEEE. The length of the CDR3 is 13 residues. Trimming cost V 4 bases and J 1 base, with 8 bases left between them. In DNA form, the CDR3 reads TGTGCCAGCAGCCTTAAAGGGAACACTGAAGCTTTCTTT. Translating it yields CASSLKGNTEAFF. The full variable domain, in which reference TRBV5-6 and TRBJ1-1 provide the parts outside the CDR3, is DAGVTQSPTHLIKTRGQQVTLRCSPKSGHDTVSWYQQALGQGPQFIFQYYEEEERQRGNFPDRFSGHQFPNYSSELNVNALLLGDSALYLCASSLKGNTEAFFGQGTRLTVV.

The chain is built from TRBV19 and TRBJ1-5; 7 nucleotides line up with TRBD1. This CDR3 is built from 14 residues. The germline V gene encodes CDR1 LNHDA and CDR2 SQIVND (reference sequence). Unmatched junction bases numbered 9, after V lost 10 bases and J lost 3 bases. The CDR3 region has the DNA TGTGCCACCTCCGGGACAGATATCAATCAGCCCCAGCATTTT. It is translated as CATSGTDINQPQHF. Based on the CDR3 plus reference TRBV19 and TRBJ1-5, the full variable domain is DGGITQSPKYLFRKEGQNVTLSCEQNLNHDAMYWYRQDPGQGLRLIYYSQIVNDFQKGDIAEGYSVSREKKESFPLTVTSAQKNPTAFYLCATSGTDINQPQHFGDGTRLSIL.

The chain has TRBV6-5 and TRBJ2-7, with 8 nucleotides matching TRBD2. This CDR3 is 15 amino acids long. With V trimmed by 0 bases and J by 4 bases, 5 bases remained unmatched. Germline values: CDR1 MNHEY, CDR2 SVGAGI. The CDR3: CASSYSRGARYEQYF. CDR3 in DNA: TGTGCCAGCAGTTACTCGCGGGGGGCCCGGTACGAGCAGTACTTC.